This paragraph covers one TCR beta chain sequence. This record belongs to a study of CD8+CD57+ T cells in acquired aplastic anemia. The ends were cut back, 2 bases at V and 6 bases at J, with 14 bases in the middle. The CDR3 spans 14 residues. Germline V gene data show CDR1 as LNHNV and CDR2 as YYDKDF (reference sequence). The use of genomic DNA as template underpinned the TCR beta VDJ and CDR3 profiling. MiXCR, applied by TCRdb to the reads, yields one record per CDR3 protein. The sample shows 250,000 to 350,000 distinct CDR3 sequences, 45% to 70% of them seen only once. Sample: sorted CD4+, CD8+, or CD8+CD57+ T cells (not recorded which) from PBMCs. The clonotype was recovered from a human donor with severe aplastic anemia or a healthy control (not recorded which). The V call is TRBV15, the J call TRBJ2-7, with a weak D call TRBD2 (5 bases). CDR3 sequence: CATSRHHRETEQYF. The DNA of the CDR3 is TGTGCCACCAGCAGACACCACCGGGAAACCGAGCAGTACTTC.